The 27 T cell receptor beta chains below come from one sample, sequenced in a study of T cell clonality in common variable immunodeficiency. Here immunoSEQ multiplex PCR was the method, and the copy in TCRdb shows in-frame clones only, minus some. The table lists around 81,000 clones, with no singletons. The source material was peripheral blood mononuclear cells. The source of these receptors is a person aged 18 to 75 in good health.

The table lists this clone with many counts. The CDR3 end falls 3 residues outside the read, so it is completed with the germline J gene. The rearrangement uses TRBV18 and TRBJ1-1; the D gene is possibly TRBD1 (6 bases). The germline V gene has CDR1 KGHSH and CDR2 LQKENI. This CDR3 comprises 13 residues. With 6 bases removed from V and 3 bases from J, the gap between germline ends came to 11 bases. Incomplete CDR3 DNA: TGTGCCAGCTCCCGGACAGCCGACACTGAA. Translating it yields CASSRTADTE. The entire CDR3 protein is CASSRTADTEAFF. Variable domain in full (rest from reference TRBV18 and TRBJ1-1): NAGVMQNPRHLVRRRGQEARLRCSPMKGHSHVYWYRQLPEEGLKFMVYLQKENIIDESGMPKERFSAEFPKEGPSILRIQQVVRGDSAAYFCASSRTADTEAFFGQGTRLTVV.

Of note for this clone: The missing CDR3 end, 3 residues past where the read stops, is filled in from the germline J gene. The chain couples TRBV19 to TRBJ1-1; 9 bases agree with TRBD1. Trimming took 7 bases from V and 2 from J; bases not matched to a gene: 11. Looked up from germline, CDR1 is LNHDA and CDR2 is SQIVND (reference sequence). The CDR3 loop spans 16 amino acids. The CDR3 sequence: CASTHLPGQGNTEAFF. CDR3 DNA (partial): TGTGCCAGTACCCACCTACCGGGACAGGGCAACACTGAA.

This clone occurred many times. The CDR3 end is not reached by the read, which stops 3 residues before it; the germline J gene fills it in. The chain recombines TRBV5-1 with TRBJ2-5; D is ambiguous. Trimming removed 0 bases at V and 5 bases at J, with 5 bases between. The CDR3 loop spans 12 amino acids. Germline CDR1 is SGHRS and CDR2 is YFSETQ. CDR3 bases read: TGCGCCAGCAGCTTGGCCGGGGAGACC. This codes for CASSLAGET. The full CDR3 protein reads CASSLAGETQYF.

This clone occurred many times. The read ends 3 residues early relative to the CDR3; the germline J gene fills the gap. The genes are TRBV18 and TRBJ2-1; tentatively, D is TRBD1 or TRBD2 (5 bases each). V lost 3 bases and J 7 bases, leaving 16 bases between the germline ends. The CDR3 covers 15 residues. Germline CDR1 KGHSH, CDR2 LQKENI. The CDR3 loop reads CASSPKSFEGNEQFF. The covered CDR3 bases are TGTGCCAGCTCACCCAAAAGCTTCGAGGGGAATGAG.

This clone was picked up many times. With the read ending 3 residues before the CDR3 end, the germline J gene is used to fill in that end. V and J are TRBV12-3 or TRBV12-4 and TRBJ2-7; D gene unclear. This CDR3 spans 13 amino acids. The V gene lost 2 bases and the J gene lost 1 base, with 6 bases spanning the gap. CDR3 amino acids: CASSLSRSYEQYF. The CDR3 bases that were read are TGTGCCAGCAGTTTAAGCAGGTCCTACGAG.

This clone was observed many times. Read coverage stops 3 residues before the CDR3 terminus; the germline J gene supplies the remainder. J is TRBJ1-2 and V is TRBV20-1; TRBD1 might be the D (5 bases). Germline CDR1 is DFQATT and CDR2 is SNEGSKA (reference sequence). The CDR3 totals 14 residues. Trimming removed 0 bases at V and 5 bases at J, with 13 bases between. CDR3 protein: CSARDRPGGYGYTF. The DNA read from the CDR3 is TGCAGTGCTAGAGATCGGCCTGGGGGGTATGGC.

This clone was detected ten times or more. The CDR3 end lies 3 residues beyond the end of the read and is filled in from the germline J gene. The gene calls are TRBV5-4 and TRBJ2-5; no clear D gene. The length of the CDR3 is 14 residues. V was shortened by 7 bases and J by 5 bases, with 18 bases between the two germline ends. Germline assignment: CDR1 SGHNT and CDR2 YYREEE (reference sequence). The CDR3 region is CASYPEGPAETQYF. The covered CDR3 bases are TGTGCCAGCTACCCCGAAGGCCCTGCTGAGACC.

This clone has at least ten counts. The sequenced fragment ends 3 residues before the CDR3 boundary, so the rest is inferred from the germline J gene. The chain recombines TRBV5-1 with TRBJ1-4, with D possibly matching TRBD1 (6 bases). Germline loops: CDR1 SGHRS, CDR2 YFSETQ. This CDR3 is 16 amino acids long. Trimming shortened V by 2 bases and J by 3 bases, and 14 bases separated the two germline ends. CDR3 in amino acids: CASSFRGSEANEKLFF. CDR3 bases read: TGCGCCAGCAGCTTTAGGGGGTCTGAAGCTAATGAAAAA.

This clone was detected many times. The junction shows a germline mismatch at one end, possibly a read error. From the germline J gene comes the end of the CDR3, since the read stops 3 residues before it. The chain joins TRBV7-7 to TRBJ2-5; 13 positions match TRBD2. The length of the CDR3 is 15 residues. The germline gives CDR1 SSHAT, CDR2 FNYEAQ (reference sequence). The CDR3: CASSLGLAGEETQYF. The covered CDR3 bases are TGTGCTAGCAGCTTAGGACTAGCGGGAGAAGAGACC. Combining the CDR3 with reference TRBV7-7 and TRBJ2-5 gives the whole variable domain GAGVSQSPRYKVTKRGQDVTLRCDPISSHATLYWYQQALGQGPEFLTYFNYEAQPDKSGLPSDRFSAERPEGSISTLTIQRTEQRDSAMYRCASSLGLAGEETQYFGPGTRLLVL.

This clone has ten or more counts. The read falls 3 residues short of the CDR3 end, and the missing part is taken from the germline J gene. This chain uses TRBV6-2 or TRBV6-3 with TRBJ1-2; D might be TRBD1 (5 bases). The CDR3 is 13 residues long. In germline, CDR1 is MNHEY, CDR2 SVGEGT. V was trimmed by 5 bases and J by 4 bases, leaving 11 bases between them. The DNA read from the CDR3 is TGTGCCAGCAGTGCGACAGCTAGCTATGGC. Translating gives CASSATASYG. The whole CDR3 is CASSATASYGYTF.

This clone was seen at least ten times. The CDR3 goes on 3 residues after the read ends, and that part is filled in from the germline J gene. V is TRBV19 and J is TRBJ2-7; TRBD2 matches 10 bases. J lost 0 bases, V lost 1 base, and 6 bases had no gene match. Germline V gene data show CDR1 as LNHDA and CDR2 as SQIVND (reference sequence). The CDR3 extends over 17 amino acids. CDR3 bases read: TGTGCCAGTAGTATAGCGGCTAGCGGGAGCTTCTCCTACGAG. Translated, it gives CASSIAASGSFSYE. The whole CDR3 sequence is CASSIAASGSFSYEQYF.

This clone was detected many times. With the read ending 3 residues before the CDR3 end, the germline J gene is used to fill in that end. The rearrangement uses TRBV7-3 and TRBJ2-2, with D tentatively TRBD2 (6 bases). Trimming cost V 1 base and J 6 bases, with 12 bases left between them. Germline loops: CDR1 SGHTA, CDR2 FQGTGA. CDR3 length: 15 residues. Here the CDR3 reads CASSLSGTLSGELFF. The CDR3 DNA, read in part, is TGTGCCAGCAGCTTAAGCGGGACTCTTTCCGGGGAG.

This clone was observed a few times. The part of the CDR3 DNA that was read is TGCAGTGCTAGAGGAGCCGGGACTAGCGCCGACGAG. Protein: CSARGAGTSADE. The full CDR3 reads CSARGAGTSADEQYF. The chain links TRBV20-1 to TRBJ2-7, with TRBD2 identical over 10 bases. The read comes to an end 3 residues before the CDR3 does, leaving the germline J gene to fill in the end. Trimming cost V 1 base and J 5 bases; bases outside gene matches: 8. The CDR3 runs 15 residues. Germline V gene lookup returns CDR1 DFQATT and CDR2 SNEGSKA (reference sequence).

This clone was counted ten times or more. Read coverage stops 3 residues before the CDR3 terminus; the germline J gene supplies the remainder. V gene TRBV10-2 combines with J gene TRBJ2-7; 8 nucleotides match TRBD2. From germline, CDR1 is WSHSY and CDR2 SAAADI. The CDR3 runs 14 residues. The J segment lost 6 bases and the V segment lost 5 bases, leaving 9 bases of the junction unmatched. CDR3 bases read: TGCGCCAGCAGTAAGAGCGGGAGAGAGGTCGAG. Translated, it gives CASSKSGREVE. The entire CDR3 protein is CASSKSGREVEQYF.

At least ten counts were recorded for this clone. The CDR3 is cut off 3 residues early in the read; its end comes from the germline J gene. V is TRBV20-1 and J is TRBJ1-1, with 7 nucleotides matching TRBD1. The CDR3 has 15 amino acids. Germline-derived CDR1 and CDR2 are DFQATT and SNEGSKA (reference sequence). After removal of 3 bases from V and 4 bases from J, the junction contained 11 bases not matched to a gene. The covered CDR3 bases are TGCAGTGCTAGTCAGGGGGGCCAACCGGGCACTGAA. Protein: CSASQGGQPGTE. The full CDR3 reads CSASQGGQPGTEAFF.

This clone has a count of ten or more. The sequenced fragment ends 3 residues before the CDR3 boundary, so the rest is inferred from the germline J gene. V usage is TRBV13 and J usage is TRBJ2-3, with 11 bases fitting TRBD2. V lost 9 bases and J lost 2; bases outside the gene matches: 7. Germline V gives CDR1 PRHDT, CDR2 FYEKMQ (reference sequence). This CDR3 has 15 amino acids. This CDR3 is CASMGLADPTDTQYF. CDR3 DNA, as far as it was read: TGTGCCAGTATGGGACTAGCGGACCCCACAGATACG. Variable domain in full (rest from reference TRBV13 and TRBJ2-3): AAGVIQSPRHLIKEKRETATLKCYPIPRHDTVYWYQQGPGQDPQFLISFYEKMQSDKGSIPDRFSAQQFSDYHSELNMSSLELGDSALYFCASMGLADPTDTQYFGPGTRLTVL.

This clone was recorded many times. The CDR3 end falls 3 residues outside the read, so it is completed with the germline J gene. The chain employs TRBV5-4 and TRBJ2-7, with a possible D match to TRBD1 (6 bases). The germline gives CDR1 SGHNT, CDR2 YYREEE (reference sequence). V was cut by 5 bases and J by 2 bases, with 14 bases left in between. The length of the CDR3 is 14 residues. The covered CDR3 bases are TGTGCCAGCAGTATTTCAGGGGCCGCCTACGAG. It translates to CASSISGAAYE. The full CDR3 protein reads CASSISGAAYEQYF.

The sample holds many counts of this clone. The read falls 3 residues short of the CDR3 end, and the missing part is taken from the germline J gene. The chain links TRBV18 to TRBJ2-2, with D tentatively TRBD2 (6 bases). Germline CDR1 reads KGHSH; CDR2 reads LQKENI. Trimming removed 3 bases at V and 3 bases at J, with 14 bases between. The CDR3 contains 16 residues. The CDR3 loop is CASSPPVGGDTGELFF. The CDR3 bases that were read are TGTGCCAGCTCACCTCCCGTCGGAGGGGACACCGGGGAG.

This clone was observed at least ten times. The read is 3 residues too short to cover the CDR3 end, so that end is filled in from the germline J gene. The chain is built from TRBV5-1 and TRBJ2-1; TRBD1 agrees at 8 bases. Germline V lookup: CDR1 SGHRS, CDR2 YFSETQ. V shed 5 bases and J 2 bases; nucleotides not matched to a gene: 9. The CDR3 spans 16 residues. The CDR3 spells CASRSYGDRPYNEQFF. Incomplete CDR3 DNA: TGCGCCAGCAGAAGTTATGGGGACAGGCCCTACAATGAG.

Ten or more counts support this clone. The CDR3 end is not reached by the read, which stops 3 residues before it; the germline J gene fills it in. V is TRBV20-1 and J is TRBJ1-3; TRBD1 aligns across 8 bases. The CDR3 covers 15 residues. The germline CDR1 and CDR2 sequences are DFQATT and SNEGSKA (reference sequence). The trim removed 5 bases at V and 1 base at J, leaving 7 bases unmatched. Partial CDR3 DNA: TGCAGTGCTCGAGCAGGGGGCGCTTCTGGAAACACC. Translating gives CSARAGGASGNT. The whole CDR3 sequence is CSARAGGASGNTIYF.

This clone has a count of ten or more. Partial CDR3 DNA: TGCGCCAGCAGCTTGGAAGTAGCGGGAGGGCGGGAGACC. Protein sequence: CASSLEVAGGRET. The full CDR3 sequence reads CASSLEVAGGRETQYF. The rearrangement joins TRBV5-1 to TRBJ2-5, with 11 positions matching TRBD2. With the read ending 3 residues before the CDR3 end, the germline J gene is used to fill in that end. The CDR3 is 16 residues long. J was trimmed by 5 bases and V by 0 bases; bases with no gene match: 6. Germline CDR1 SGHRS, CDR2 YFSETQ.

Ten or more counts support this clone. The read terminates 3 residues ahead of where the CDR3 ends, so the germline J gene completes it. The chain recombines TRBV10-3 with TRBJ2-3, with 12 bases aligning to TRBD2. Germline-derived CDR1 and CDR2 are ENHRY and SYGVKD. The CDR3 covers 18 residues. J was trimmed by 1 base and V by 3 bases; bases with no gene match: 8. The sequenced CDR3 bases are TGTGCCATCAGTGACCGAGGACTAGCGGGAAGTGGCACAGATACG. This sequence encodes CAISDRGLAGSGTDT. The CDR3 in full is CAISDRGLAGSGTDTQYF.

This clone was picked up many times. The CDR3 goes on 3 residues after the read ends, and that part is filled in from the germline J gene. The chain links TRBV19 to TRBJ2-7, with a possible D match to TRBD2 (6 bases). Germline V CDR1 and CDR2: LNHDA, SQIVND (reference sequence). The CDR3 is made up of 16 amino acids. Trimming took 7 bases from V and 0 from J, leaving 19 bases between them. Partial CDR3 DNA: TGTGCCAGTAACCCGGGGGATCTTGCTAGCTCCTACGAG. Amino acids: CASNPGDLASSYE. The entire CDR3 protein is CASNPGDLASSYEQYF.

This clone was counted ten times or more. The sequence runs out 3 residues before the end of the CDR3; the remainder is reconstructed from the germline J gene. The V and J genes are TRBV7-3 and TRBJ2-5, with D possibly being TRBD1 (5 bases). V shed 4 bases and J shed 5 bases, with 17 bases lying between them. CDR3 length: 15 amino acids. Per the germline V gene, CDR1 is SGHTA and CDR2 is FQGTGA. CDR3 loop: CASSSGRTSRETQYF. The CDR3 DNA, read in part, is TGTGCCAGCAGCTCCGGAAGGACATCTCGGGAGACC.

This clone turned up a few times. Partial CDR3 DNA: TGTGCCAGCAGCCTTATGGCAGCGGGAGTTAACGAG. This encodes CASSLMAAGVNE. The entire CDR3 sequence reads CASSLMAAGVNEQYF. The chain combines TRBV27 with TRBJ2-7, with TRBD2 identical over 8 bases. The CDR3 extends 3 residues past the end of the read, so its final part is completed from the germline J gene. The CDR3 runs to 15 residues. CDR1 is MNHEY, CDR2 SMNVEV, per germline (reference sequence). J lost 5 bases, V lost 6 bases, and 12 bases had no gene match.

This clone has a count of ten or more. The read ends 3 residues early relative to the CDR3; the germline J gene fills the gap. This chain uses TRBV29-1 with TRBJ2-5; weak D call: TRBD1 (5 bases). This CDR3 region has 13 residues. CDR1 SQVTM and CDR2 ANQGSEA come from the germline V gene. V shed 4 bases and J shed 4 bases, with 13 bases lying between them. The CDR3 bases that were read are TGCAGCGTTGCCGCAGGGTCGGCAGAGACC. Translated, it gives CSVAAGSAET. The complete CDR3 reads CSVAAGSAETQYF.

This clone was detected many times. The read stops 3 residues short of the end of the CDR3; the missing end is completed from the germline J gene. J is TRBJ1-4 and V is TRBV20-1, with 9 bases that match TRBD1. This CDR3 comprises 16 residues. After removal of 0 bases from V and 0 bases from J, the junction contained 2 bases not matched to a gene. The germline CDR1 and CDR2 sequences are DFQATT and SNEGSKA (reference sequence). Here the CDR3 reads CSARDWTGATNEKLFF. CDR3 bases read: TGCAGTGCTAGAGATTGGACAGGGGCAACTAATGAAAAA.